The present entry profiles one T cell receptor (beta chain) with its context. Assay used: immunoSEQ multiplex PCR; TCRdb lists only in-frame clones, some missing. The sample has hundreds of thousands of clones, approximately 87% seen once. The sample belongs to a study of shared T cell receptors in the human thymus. The trim removed 2 bases at V and 4 bases at J, leaving 6 bases unmatched. There are 18 residues in the CDR3. CDR1 MRHNA and CDR2 SNTAGT come from the germline V gene. This same sample was also part of a study on human thymus T cells. That source adds: Resections obtained during corrective heart surgery supplied the thymus tissue. Related studies found that unrelated individuals share highly overlapping thymic repertoires.

This chain connects TRBV6-4 to TRBJ2-6; 12 bases align to TRBD1. What was sequenced was thymocytes. This TCR was recovered from a boy younger than two with a congenital heart defect. CDR3 sequence (DNA): TGTGCCAGCAGTGACACCCGGGACAGGGGGCACGGGGCCAACGTCCTGACTTTC. Its protein product is CASSDTRDRGHGANVLTF.